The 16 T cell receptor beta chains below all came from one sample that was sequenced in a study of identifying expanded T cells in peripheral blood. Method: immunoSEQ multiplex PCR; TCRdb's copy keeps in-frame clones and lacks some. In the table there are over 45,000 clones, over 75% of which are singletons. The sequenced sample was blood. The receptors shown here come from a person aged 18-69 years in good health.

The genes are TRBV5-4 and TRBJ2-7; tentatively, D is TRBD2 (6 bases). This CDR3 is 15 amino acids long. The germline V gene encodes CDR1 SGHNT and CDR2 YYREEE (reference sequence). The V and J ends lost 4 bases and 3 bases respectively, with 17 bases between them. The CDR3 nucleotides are TGTGCCAGCAGCCGCCCGGGTAGCGGAAGCTACGAGCAGTACTTC. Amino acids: CASSRPGSGSYEQYF. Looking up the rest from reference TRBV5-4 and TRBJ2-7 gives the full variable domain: ETGVTQSPTHLIKTRGQQVTLRCSSQSGHNTVSWYQQALGQGPQFIFQYYREEENGRGNFPPRFSGLQFPNYSSELNVNALELDDSALYLCASSRPGSGSYEQYFGPGTRLTVT.

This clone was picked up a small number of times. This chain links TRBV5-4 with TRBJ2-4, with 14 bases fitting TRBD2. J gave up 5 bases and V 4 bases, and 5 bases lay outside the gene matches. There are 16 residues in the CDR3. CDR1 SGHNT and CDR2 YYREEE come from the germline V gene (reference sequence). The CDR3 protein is CASSRGTSGGENIQYF. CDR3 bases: TGTGCCAGCAGCCGTGGGACTAGCGGGGGAGAAAACATTCAGTACTTC. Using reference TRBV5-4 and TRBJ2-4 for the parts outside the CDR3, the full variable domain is ETGVTQSPTHLIKTRGQQVTLRCSSQSGHNTVSWYQQALGQGPQFIFQYYREEENGRGNFPPRFSGLQFPNYSSELNVNALELDDSALYLCASSRGTSGGENIQYFGAGTRLSVL.

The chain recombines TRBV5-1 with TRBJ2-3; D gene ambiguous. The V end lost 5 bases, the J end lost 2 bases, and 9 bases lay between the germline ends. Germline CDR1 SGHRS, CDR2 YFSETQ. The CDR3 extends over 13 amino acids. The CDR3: CASRGRYTDTQYF. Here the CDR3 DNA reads TGCGCCAGCAGGGGCAGATACACAGATACGCAGTATTTT. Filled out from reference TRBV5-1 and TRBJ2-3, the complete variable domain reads KAGVTQTPRYLIKTRGQQVTLSCSPISGHRSVSWYQQTPGQGLQFLFEYFSETQRNKGNFPGRFSGRQFSNSRSEMNVSTLELGDSALYLCASRGRYTDTQYFGPGTRLTVL.

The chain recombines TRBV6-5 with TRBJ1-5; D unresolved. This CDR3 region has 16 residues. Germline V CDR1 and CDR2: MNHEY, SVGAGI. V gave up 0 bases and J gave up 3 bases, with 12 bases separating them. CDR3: CASSYSRATLNQPQHF. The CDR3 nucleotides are TGTGCCAGCAGTTACTCGAGAGCCACCCTCAATCAGCCCCAGCATTTT.

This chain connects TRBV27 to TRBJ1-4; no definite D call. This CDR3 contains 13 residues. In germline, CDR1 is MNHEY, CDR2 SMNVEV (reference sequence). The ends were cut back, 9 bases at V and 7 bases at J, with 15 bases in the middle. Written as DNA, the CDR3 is TGTGCCAGTGCTCCAATGGTGGGTGAAAAACTGTTTTTT. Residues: CASAPMVGEKLFF.

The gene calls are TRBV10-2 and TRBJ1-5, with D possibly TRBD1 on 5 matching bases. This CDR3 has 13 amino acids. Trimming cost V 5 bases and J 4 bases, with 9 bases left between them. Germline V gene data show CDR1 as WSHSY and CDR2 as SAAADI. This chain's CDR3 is CASSTGSNQPQHF. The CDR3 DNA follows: TGCGCCAGCAGTACAGGTTCGAATCAGCCCCAGCATTTT.

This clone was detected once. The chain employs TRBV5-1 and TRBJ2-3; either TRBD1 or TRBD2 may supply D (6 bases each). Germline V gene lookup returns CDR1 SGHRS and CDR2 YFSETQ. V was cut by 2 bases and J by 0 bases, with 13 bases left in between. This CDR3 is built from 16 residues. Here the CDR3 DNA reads TGCGCCAGCAGCTTTTTGACGGGGGCTAGCACAGATACGCAGTATTTT. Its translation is CASSFLTGASTDTQYF.

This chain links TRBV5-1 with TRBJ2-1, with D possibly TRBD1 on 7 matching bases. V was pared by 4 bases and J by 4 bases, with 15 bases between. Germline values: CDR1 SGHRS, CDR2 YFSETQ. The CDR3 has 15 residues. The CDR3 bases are TGCGCCAGCAGCCTGGAGGGGGCAATTTACAATGAGCAGTTCTTC. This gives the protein CASSLEGAIYNEQFF.

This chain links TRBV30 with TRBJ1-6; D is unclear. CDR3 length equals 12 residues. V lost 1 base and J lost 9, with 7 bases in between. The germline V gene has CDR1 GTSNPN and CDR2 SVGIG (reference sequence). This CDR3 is CAWSGVSSPLHF. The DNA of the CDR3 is TGTGCCTGGAGTGGGGTTAGTTCACCCCTCCACTTT.

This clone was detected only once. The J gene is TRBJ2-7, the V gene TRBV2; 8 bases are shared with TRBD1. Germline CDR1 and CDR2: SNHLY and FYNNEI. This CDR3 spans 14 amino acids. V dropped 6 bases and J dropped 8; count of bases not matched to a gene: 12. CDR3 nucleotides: TGTGCCAGCAGCGACCGAATAGGACAGGGTAAGCAGTACGTC. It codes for CASSDRIGQGKQYV.

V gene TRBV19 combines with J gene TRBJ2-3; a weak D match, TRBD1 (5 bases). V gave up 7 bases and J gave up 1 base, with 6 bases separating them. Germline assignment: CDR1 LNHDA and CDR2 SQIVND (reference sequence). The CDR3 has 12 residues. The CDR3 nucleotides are TGTGCCAGTAAAGGGGGCACAGATACGCAGTATTTT. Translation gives CASKGGTDTQYF.

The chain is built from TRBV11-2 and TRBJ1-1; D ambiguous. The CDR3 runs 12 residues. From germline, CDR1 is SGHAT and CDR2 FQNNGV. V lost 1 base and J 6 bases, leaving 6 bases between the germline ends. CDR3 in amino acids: CASSLGGPEAFF. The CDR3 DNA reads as TGTGCCAGCAGCTTAGGAGGACCTGAAGCTTTCTTT.

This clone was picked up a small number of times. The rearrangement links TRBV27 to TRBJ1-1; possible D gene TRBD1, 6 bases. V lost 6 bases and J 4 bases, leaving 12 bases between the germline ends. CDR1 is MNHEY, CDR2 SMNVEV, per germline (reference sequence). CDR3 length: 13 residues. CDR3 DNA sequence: TGTGCCAGCAGATGGGACATCCGCACTGAAGCTTTCTTT. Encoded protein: CASRWDIRTEAFF.

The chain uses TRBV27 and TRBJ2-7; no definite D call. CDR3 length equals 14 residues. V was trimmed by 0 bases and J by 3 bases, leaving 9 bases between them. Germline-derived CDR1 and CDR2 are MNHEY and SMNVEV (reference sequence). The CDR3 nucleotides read TGTGCCAGCAGTTTATCCCCCGGCCACTACGAGCAGTACGTC. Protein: CASSLSPGHYEQYV.

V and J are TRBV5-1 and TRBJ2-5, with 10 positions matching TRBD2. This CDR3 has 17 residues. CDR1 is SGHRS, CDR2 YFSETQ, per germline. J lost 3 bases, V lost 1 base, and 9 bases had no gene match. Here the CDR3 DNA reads TGCGCCAGCAGCTTGTACGTCCTAGCGGGAGCAGAAGAGACCCAGTACTTC. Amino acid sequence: CASSLYVLAGAEETQYF.

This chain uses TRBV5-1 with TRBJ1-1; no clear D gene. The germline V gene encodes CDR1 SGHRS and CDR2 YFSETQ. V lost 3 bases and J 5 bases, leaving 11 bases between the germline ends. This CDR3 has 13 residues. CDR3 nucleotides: TGCGCCAGCAGCTCCGCGATAAGGACTGAAGCTTTCTTT. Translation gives CASSSAIRTEAFF.